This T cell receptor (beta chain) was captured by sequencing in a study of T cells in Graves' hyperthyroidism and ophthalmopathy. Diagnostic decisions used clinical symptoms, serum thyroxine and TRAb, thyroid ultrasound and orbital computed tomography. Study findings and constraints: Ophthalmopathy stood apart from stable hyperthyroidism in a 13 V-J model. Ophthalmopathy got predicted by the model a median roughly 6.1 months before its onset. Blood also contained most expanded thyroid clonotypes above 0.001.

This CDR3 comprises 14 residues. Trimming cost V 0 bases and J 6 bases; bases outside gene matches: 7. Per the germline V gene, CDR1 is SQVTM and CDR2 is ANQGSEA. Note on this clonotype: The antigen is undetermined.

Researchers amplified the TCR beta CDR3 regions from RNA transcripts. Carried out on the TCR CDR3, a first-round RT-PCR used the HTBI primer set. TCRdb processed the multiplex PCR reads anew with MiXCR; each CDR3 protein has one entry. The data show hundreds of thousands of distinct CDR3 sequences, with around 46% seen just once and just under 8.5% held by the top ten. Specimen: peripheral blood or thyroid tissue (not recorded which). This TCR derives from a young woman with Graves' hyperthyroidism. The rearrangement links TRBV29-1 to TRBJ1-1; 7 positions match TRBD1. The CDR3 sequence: CSVEESQGVSEAFF. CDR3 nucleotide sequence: TGCAGCGTTGAAGAATCCCAGGGGGTATCTGAAGCTTTCTTT.